Here is one T cell receptor beta chain with its context. No cognate antigen has been identified for it. The record has no base qualities; no much larger clone is one base away. The immunoSEQ Assay, a bias-controlled multiplex PCR, was used to amplify TCRbeta CDR3 regions from genomic DNA. Turning to the authors' computational methods: Nucleated cell counts per sample were estimated from amplification of reference gene primers within the assay. Sequence reads were collapsed and filtered to measure the absolute abundance of every unique TCRbeta CDR3 rearrangement. Productive Simpson clonality was computed per sample as the square root of Simpson's diversity index over productive rearrangements. TCRdb holds this immuneACCESS table with in-frame rearrangements only. Some clones are missing; in checked studies, unresolved V genes explain under half, and the rest has no known cause. V, J and clone size are those of that table, while D and trimming were read from the DNA. The sample table contains more than 150,000 clones; only one count was recorded for more than 80% of them. Around 2.9% of the sample comes from the top ten.

The germline V gene sets CDR1 to MNHNS and CDR2 to SASEGT. V is shortened by 0 bases, J by 10 bases, and the region joining them spans 13 bases. The CDR3 goes from the cysteine to the phenylalanine over 14 residues. Only the CDR3 part of the read is kept: 42 bases, read in frame from the first base. This sample stems from a study of blood T cell repertoires in COVID-19 (dated by TCRdb to 2020 to 2021). For the study in its entirety: The collaborator samples originated in the United States, Italy and Spain and spanned the acute and convalescent phases of COVID-19. The material from the prospective study consisted of cDNA or gDNA derived from T cells, B-cell-depleted T cells, or PBMCs. Deeply sampled blood TCRbeta repertoires from subjects exposed to, actively infected with, or recovered from COVID-19 were included in the dataset. The repertoires were released in a freely available public database meant as a resource for research on the immune response to SARS-CoV-2. Samples came from the ongoing ImmuneRACE study (first 160 participants) plus 1,254 subjects from 6 global collaborators. Nearly every sample came with metadata listing a de-identified subject ID, COVID-19 status, age in years and sex. HLA class I and class II types, where available, came from metadata supplied by the sample provider rather than from assay-based typing. What the work shows at the level of the full study, not this receptor alone: How much clinical and demographic metadata was included differed by source and by participant, and the metadata was provided uncurated.

Collaborating institutions collected whole blood in K2EDTA tubes following their own protocols. For TCRbeta analysis, collaborators shipped samples in one of three forms: frozen whole blood, isolated PBMCs, or DNA extracted from either of those sample types. This receptor was identified in a man between 60 and 75 years old with acute or convalescent COVID-19. Sequencing was done on a sample of peripheral blood. The chain is assembled from TRBV6-1 and TRBJ2-1, and the D gene may be TRBD2, 7 bases matching. The CDR3 here reads CASSEAGGGPEQFF. Read as DNA, the sequence is TGTGCCAGCAGTGAAGCGGGAGGGGGGCCGGAGCAGTTCTTC.